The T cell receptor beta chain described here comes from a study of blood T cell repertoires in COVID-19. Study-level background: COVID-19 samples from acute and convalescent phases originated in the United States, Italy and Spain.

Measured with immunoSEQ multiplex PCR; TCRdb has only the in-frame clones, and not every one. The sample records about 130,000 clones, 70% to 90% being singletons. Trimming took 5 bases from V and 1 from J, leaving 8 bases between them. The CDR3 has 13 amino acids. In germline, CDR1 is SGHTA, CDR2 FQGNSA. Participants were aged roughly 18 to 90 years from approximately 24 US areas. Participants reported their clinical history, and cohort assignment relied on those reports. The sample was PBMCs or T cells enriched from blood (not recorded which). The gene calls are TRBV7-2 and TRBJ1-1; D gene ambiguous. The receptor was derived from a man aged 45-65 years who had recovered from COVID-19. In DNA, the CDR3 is TGTGCCAGCAGCCGTCCCTGGAACACTGAAGCTTTCTTT. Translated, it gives CASSRPWNTEAFF.